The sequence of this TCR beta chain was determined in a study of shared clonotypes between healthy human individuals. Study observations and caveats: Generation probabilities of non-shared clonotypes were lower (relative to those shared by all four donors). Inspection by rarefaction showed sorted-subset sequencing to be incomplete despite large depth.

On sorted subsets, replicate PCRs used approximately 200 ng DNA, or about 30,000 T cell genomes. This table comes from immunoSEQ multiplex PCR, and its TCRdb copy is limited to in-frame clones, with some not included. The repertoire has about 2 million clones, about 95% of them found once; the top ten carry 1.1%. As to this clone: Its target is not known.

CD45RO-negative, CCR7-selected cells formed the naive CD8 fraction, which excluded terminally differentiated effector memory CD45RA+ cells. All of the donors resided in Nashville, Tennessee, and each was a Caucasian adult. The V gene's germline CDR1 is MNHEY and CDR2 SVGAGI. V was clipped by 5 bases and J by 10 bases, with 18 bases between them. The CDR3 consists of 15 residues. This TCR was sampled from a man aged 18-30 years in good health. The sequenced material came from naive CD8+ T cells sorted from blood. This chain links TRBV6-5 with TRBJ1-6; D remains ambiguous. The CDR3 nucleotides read TGTGCCAGCAGTCACGACACCGACTTTCAATCACCCCTCCACTTT. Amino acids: CASSHDTDFQSPLHF.